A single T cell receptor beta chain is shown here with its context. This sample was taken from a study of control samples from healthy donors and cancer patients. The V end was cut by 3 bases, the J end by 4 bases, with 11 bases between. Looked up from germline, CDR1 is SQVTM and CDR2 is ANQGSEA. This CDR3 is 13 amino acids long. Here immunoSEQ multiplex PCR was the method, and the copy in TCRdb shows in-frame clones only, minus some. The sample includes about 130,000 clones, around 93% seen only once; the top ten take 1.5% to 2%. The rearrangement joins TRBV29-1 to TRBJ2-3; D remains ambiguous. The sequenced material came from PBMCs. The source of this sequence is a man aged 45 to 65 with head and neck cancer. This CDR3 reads CSVDARAADTQYF. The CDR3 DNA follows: TGCAGCGTTGATGCCCGGGCGGCAGATACGCAGTATTTT.